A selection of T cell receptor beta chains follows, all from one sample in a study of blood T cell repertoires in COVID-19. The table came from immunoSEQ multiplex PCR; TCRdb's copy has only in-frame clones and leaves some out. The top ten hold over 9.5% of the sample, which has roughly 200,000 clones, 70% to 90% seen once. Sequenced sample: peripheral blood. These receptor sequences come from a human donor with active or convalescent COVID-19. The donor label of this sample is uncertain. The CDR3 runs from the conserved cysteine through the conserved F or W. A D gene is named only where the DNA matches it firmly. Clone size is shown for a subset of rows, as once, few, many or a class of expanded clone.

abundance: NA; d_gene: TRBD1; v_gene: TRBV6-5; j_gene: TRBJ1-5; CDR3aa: CASRRQGGQPQHF; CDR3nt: TGTGCCAGCAGGCGACAGGGCGGTCAGCCCCAGCATTTT
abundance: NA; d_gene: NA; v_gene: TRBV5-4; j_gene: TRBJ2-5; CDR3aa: CASSLEPEETQYF; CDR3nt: TGTGCCAGCAGCTTGGAGCCCGAAGAGACCCAGTACTTC
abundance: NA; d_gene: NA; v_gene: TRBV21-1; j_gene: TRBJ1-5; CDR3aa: CASSKGGVEGPQHF; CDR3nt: TGTGCCAGCAGCAAAGGGGGCGTCGAAGGGCCCCAGCATTTT
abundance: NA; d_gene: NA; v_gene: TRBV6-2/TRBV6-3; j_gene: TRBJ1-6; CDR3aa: CASSYGLKGGSYNSPLHF; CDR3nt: TGTGCCAGCAGTTACGGGCTGAAAGGGGGCTCCTATAATTCACCCCTCCACTTT
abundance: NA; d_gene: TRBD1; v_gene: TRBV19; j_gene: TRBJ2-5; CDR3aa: CASSIGTGRETQYF; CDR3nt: TGTGCCAGTAGTATCGGGACAGGGAGGGAGACCCAGTACTTC
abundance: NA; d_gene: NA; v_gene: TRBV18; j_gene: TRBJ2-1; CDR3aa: CASSPTSEYEQFF; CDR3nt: TGTGCCAGCTCACCCACTAGTGAATATGAGCAGTTCTTC
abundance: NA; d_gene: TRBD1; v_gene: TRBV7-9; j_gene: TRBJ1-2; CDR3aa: CASSDRTGGNGYTF; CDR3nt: TGTGCCAGCAGCGACAGGACAGGGGGCAATGGCTACACCTTC
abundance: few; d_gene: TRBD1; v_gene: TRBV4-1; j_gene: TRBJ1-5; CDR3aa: CASSFEGQNNQPQHF; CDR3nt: TGCGCCAGTTCATTCGAGGGACAGAACAATCAGCCCCAGCATTTT
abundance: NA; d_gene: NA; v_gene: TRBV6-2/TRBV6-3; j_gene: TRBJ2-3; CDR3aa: CASSPTGGFTQYF; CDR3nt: TGTGCCAGCAGCCCTACGGGTGGGTTCACGCAGTATTTT
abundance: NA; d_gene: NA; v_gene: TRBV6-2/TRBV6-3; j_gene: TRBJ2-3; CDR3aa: CASSTTDTQYF; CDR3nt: TGTGCCAGCAGTACTACAGATACGCAGTATTTT
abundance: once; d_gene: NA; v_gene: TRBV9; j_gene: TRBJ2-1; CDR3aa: CASSPEEPLYNEQFF; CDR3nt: TGTGCCAGCAGCCCAGAGGAGCCCCTCTACAATGAGCAGTTCTTC
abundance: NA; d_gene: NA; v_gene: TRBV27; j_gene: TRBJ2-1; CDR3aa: CASSPTSYNEQFF; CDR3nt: TGTGCCAGCAGCCCGACTAGTTACAATGAGCAGTTCTTC
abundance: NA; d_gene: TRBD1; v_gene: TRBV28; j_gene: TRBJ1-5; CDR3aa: CASTLGGQGHQPQHF; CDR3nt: TGTGCCAGCACCTTAGGGGGACAGGGGCATCAGCCCCAGCATTTT
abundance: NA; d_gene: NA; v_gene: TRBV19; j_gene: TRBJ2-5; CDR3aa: CASSVFAGETQYF; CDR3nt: TGTGCCAGTAGCGTTTTCGCGGGTGAGACCCAGTACTTC
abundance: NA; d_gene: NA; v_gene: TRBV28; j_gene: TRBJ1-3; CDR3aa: CASSPRAGSGNTIYF; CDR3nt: TGTGCCAGCAGTCCGCGGGCCGGCTCTGGAAACACCATATATTTT
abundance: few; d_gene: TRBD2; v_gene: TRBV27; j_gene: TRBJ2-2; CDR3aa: CARKTPGGPDPGELFF; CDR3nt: TGTGCCAGGAAGACCCCGGGAGGCCCCGACCCCGGGGAGCTGTTTTTT
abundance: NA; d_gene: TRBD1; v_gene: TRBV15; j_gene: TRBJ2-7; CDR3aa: CATSSAKQGRPYEQYF; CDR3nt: TGTGCCACCAGCAGCGCGAAACAGGGGCGTCCCTACGAGCAGTACTTC
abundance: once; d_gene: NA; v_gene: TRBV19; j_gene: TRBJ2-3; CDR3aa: CASSILDSGTDTQYF; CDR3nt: TGTGCCAGTAGTATTTTAGACAGTGGCACAGATACGCAGTATTTT
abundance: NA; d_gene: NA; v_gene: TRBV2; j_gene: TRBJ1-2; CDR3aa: CASSVRGGRYTYGYTF; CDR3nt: TGTGCCAGCAGTGTTAGAGGGGGAAGGTATACCTATGGCTACACCTTC
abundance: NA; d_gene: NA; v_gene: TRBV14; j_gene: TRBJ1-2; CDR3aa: CASSQSLFDGYTF; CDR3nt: TGTGCCAGCAGCCAGTCCCTCTTCGATGGCTACACCTTC
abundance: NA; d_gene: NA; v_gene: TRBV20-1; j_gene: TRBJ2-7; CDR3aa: CSARLAYEQYF; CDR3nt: TGCAGTGCAAGACTAGCCTACGAGCAGTACTTC
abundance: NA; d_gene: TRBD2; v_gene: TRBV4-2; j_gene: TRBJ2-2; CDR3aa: CASSHQAVVSGVSIGELFF; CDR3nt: TGTGCCAGCAGCCATCAAGCGGTGGTTAGCGGGGTGAGCATCGGGGAGCTGTTTTTT
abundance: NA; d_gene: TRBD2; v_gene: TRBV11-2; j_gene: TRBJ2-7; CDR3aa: CASSAGSGRANEQYF; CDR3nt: TGTGCCAGCAGCGCAGGTAGCGGGAGGGCCAACGAGCAGTACTTC
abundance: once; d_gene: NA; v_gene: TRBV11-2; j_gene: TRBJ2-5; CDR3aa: CASSLGGGQETQYF; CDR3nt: TGTGCCAGCAGCTTAGGCGGCGGGCAAGAGACCCAGTACTTC
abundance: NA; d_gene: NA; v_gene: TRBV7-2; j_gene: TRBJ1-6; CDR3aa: CASSLEGAWSPLHF; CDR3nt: TGTGCCAGCAGCTTAGAAGGGGCGTGGTCACCCCTCCACTTT
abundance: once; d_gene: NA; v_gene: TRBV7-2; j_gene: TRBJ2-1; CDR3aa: CASSLVYVRNEQFF; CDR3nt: TGTGCCAGCAGCTTAGTGTATGTTAGAAATGAGCAGTTCTTC
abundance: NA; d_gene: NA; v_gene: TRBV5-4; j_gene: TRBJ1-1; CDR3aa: CASSGTTGKGSTEAFF; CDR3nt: TGTGCCAGCAGCGGGACGACAGGTAAGGGATCGACTGAAGCTTTCTTT
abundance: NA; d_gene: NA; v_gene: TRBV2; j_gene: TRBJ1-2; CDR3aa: CASRDKGPLQGYTF; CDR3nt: TGTGCCAGCCGGGACAAGGGGCCTCTGCAGGGCTACACCTTC
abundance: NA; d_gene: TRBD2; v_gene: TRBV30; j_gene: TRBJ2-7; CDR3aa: CAWSTSELAGVRGFYEQYF; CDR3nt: TGTGCCTGGAGTACGTCTGAACTAGCGGGAGTTAGGGGATTCTACGAGCAGTACTTC